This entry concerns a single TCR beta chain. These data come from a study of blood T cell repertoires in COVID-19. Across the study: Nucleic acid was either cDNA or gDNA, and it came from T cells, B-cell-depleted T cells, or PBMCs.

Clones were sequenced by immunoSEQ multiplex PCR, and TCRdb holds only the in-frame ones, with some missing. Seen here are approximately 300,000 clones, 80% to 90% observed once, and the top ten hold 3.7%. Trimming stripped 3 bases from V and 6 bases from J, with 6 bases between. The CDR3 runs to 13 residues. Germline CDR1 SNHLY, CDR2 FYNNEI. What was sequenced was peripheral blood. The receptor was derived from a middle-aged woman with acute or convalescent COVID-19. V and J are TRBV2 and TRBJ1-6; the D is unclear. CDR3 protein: CASSEPGNSPLHF. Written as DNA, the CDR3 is TGTGCCAGCAGTGAGCCCGGTAATTCACCCCTCCACTTT.